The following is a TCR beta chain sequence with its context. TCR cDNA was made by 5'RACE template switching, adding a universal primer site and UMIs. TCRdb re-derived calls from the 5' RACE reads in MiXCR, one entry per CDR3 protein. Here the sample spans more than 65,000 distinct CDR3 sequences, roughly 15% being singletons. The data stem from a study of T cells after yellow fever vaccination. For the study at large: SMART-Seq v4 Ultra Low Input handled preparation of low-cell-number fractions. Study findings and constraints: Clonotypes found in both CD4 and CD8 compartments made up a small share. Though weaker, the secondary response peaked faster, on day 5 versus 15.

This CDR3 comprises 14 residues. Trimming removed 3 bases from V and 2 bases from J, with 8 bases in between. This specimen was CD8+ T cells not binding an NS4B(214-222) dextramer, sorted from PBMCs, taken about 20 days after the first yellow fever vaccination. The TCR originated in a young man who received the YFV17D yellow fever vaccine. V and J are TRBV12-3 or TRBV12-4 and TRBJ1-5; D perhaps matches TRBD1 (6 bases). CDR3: CASSFAGGNQPQHF. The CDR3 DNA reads TGTGCCAGCAGTTTCGCAGGGGGCAATCAGCCCCAGCATTTT.